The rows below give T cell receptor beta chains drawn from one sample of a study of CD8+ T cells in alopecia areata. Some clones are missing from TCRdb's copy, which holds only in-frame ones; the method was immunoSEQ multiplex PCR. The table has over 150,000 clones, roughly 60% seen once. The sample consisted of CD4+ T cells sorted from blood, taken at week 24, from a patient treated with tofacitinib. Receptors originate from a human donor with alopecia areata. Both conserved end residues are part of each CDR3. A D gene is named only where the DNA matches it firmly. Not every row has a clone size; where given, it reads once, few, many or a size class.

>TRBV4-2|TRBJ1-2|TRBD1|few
TGTGCCAGCAGCCAAGAGGGACAGGGAAACTATGGCTACACCTTC
CASSQEGQGNYGYTF
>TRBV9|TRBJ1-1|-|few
TGTGCCAGCAGCGTTTCTTCCGGGGGGCTGTACACTGAAGCTTTCTTT
CASSVSSGGLYTEAFF
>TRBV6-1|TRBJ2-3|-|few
TGTGCCAGCAGTGAAATTTGGAGGGCACCTACGCAGTATTTT
CASSEIWRAPTQYF
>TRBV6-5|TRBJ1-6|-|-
TGTGCCAGCAGCTCTAAAACAGGGACTTCACCCCTCCACTTT
CASSSKTGTSPLHF
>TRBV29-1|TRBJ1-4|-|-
TGCAGCGCGTCCGACATCGGGGAAAAACTGTTTTTT
CSASDIGEKLFF
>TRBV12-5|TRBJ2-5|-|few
TGTGCTAGTGGGCTCAGGGGGAGGGAGACCCAGTACTTC
CASGLRGRETQYF
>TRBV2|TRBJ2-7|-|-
TGTGCCAGTTCGCGTATGGGGCAGGACTACGAGCAGTACTTC
CASSRMGQDYEQYF
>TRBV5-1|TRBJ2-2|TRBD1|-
TGCGCCAGCAGCTTGGGACAGGGGGCGAGCACCGGGGAGCTGTTTTTT
CASSLGQGASTGELFF
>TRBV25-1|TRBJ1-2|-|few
TGTGCCAGCAGTGAATCGCCAGCCTATGGCTACACCTTC
CASSESPAYGYTF
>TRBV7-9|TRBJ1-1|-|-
TGTGCCAGCAGCTTAGGGCAGGGTGAAGCTTTCTTT
CASSLGQGEAFF
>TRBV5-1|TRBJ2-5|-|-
TGCGCCAGCAGACGCAGTTTCAAAGAGACCCAGTACTTC
CASRRSFKETQYF
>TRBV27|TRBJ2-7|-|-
TGTGCCAGCAGCCCAACGGGTTGGGGCTACGAGCAGTACTTC
CASSPTGWGYEQYF
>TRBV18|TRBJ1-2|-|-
TGTGCCAGCTCACCCGGGTACGGGGATTATGGCTACACCTTC
CASSPGYGDYGYTF
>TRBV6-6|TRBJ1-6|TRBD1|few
TGTGCCAGCATCGACAGGGGGCAAACCCCACCCCTCCACTTT
CASIDRGQTPPLHF
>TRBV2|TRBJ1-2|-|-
TGTGCCAGCAGCCAGCGGGGGTCGAACTCCTATGGCTACACCTTC
CASSQRGSNSYGYTF
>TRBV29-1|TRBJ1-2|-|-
TGCAGCGTTGGGAGTAGGGGCTATGGCTACACCTTC
CSVGSRGYGYTF
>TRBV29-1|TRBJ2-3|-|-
TGCAGCGTTGAAACAGGCACAGATACGCAGTATTTT
CSVETGTDTQYF
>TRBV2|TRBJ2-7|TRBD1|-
TGTGCCAGCACCCAGGGGGACAGGGATTTCCACGAGCAGTACTTC
CASTQGDRDFHEQYF
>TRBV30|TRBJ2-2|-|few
TGTGCCTGGAAGGGGACGGGACTCACCGGGGAGCTGTTTTTT
CAWKGTGLTGELFF
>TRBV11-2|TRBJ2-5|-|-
TGTGCCAGCAGCTCAGGGTATGGAGGCCCCCAGTACTTC
CASSSGYGGPQYF